What follows are 26 T cell receptor beta chains derived from one specimen sequenced in a study of shared clonotypes between healthy human individuals. The data were produced by immunoSEQ multiplex PCR, yet TCRdb's version contains in-frame clones alone and is incomplete. The top ten clones hold roughly 0.34% of a sample with about 2.3 million clones, approximately 90% of them seen once. Sequencing was done on a sample of naive CD4+ T cells from PBMCs. Subset described: CD45RA+ positively selected. These receptors came from a man aged 18-30 years in good health. Some clones in this sample may be carry-over from other donors' samples.

The chain carries TRBV7-3 and TRBJ1-1, with D possibly matching TRBD1 (5 bases). V dropped 4 bases and J dropped 1 base, with 7 bases sitting between them. The CDR3 totals 13 residues. CDR1 and CDR2 from the germline V gene are SGHTA and FQGTGA. The CDR3 nucleotides read TGTGCCAGCAGCTGGACAACGAACACTGAAGCTTTCTTT. Protein product: CASSWTTNTEAFF.

This rearrangement joins TRBV29-1 to TRBJ1-5, with TRBD1 matching over 7 bases. Trimming cost V 6 bases and J 2 bases; bases outside gene matches: 7. The CDR3 is made up of 14 amino acids. The germline CDR1 and CDR2 sequences are SQVTM and ANQGSEA. This CDR3 is CSVTQGNGNQPQHF. CDR3 DNA: TGCAGCGTCACACAGGGGAATGGCAATCAGCCCCAGCATTTT.

Worth noting for this clone: Germline is not matched at one junction end, which may reflect a read error. The chain has TRBV28 and TRBJ1-1; no clear D. Germline assignment: CDR1 MDHEN and CDR2 SYDVKM. The CDR3 totals 15 residues. The CDR3 region has the DNA TGTGTCAGCAGTTTATTTGTGGCAGTTAACACTGAAGCTTTCTTT. Its translation is CVSSLFVAVNTEAFF.

This clone was seen more than once but under ten times. This chain connects TRBV28 to TRBJ1-1; TRBD1 is a possible D gene (5 bases). Trimming cost V 7 bases and J 0 bases, with 18 bases left between them. This CDR3 region has 16 residues. Germline V gene lookup returns CDR1 MDHEN and CDR2 SYDVKM. Here the CDR3 DNA reads TGTGCCAGCATCTCAGGGAGAAGAATCATGAACACTGAAGCTTTCTTT. Translated: CASISGRRIMNTEAFF. Based on the CDR3 plus reference TRBV28 and TRBJ1-1, the full variable domain is DVKVTQSSRYLVKRTGEKVFLECVQDMDHENMFWYRQDPGLGLRLIYFSYDVKMKEKGDIPEGYSVSREKKERFSLILESASTNQTSMYLCASISGRRIMNTEAFFGQGTRLTVV.

The DNA of the CDR3 is TGTGCCAGTAAATTGGACCCACGGGGCGGCTACACCTTC. It is translated as CASKLDPRGGYTF. V is TRBV19 and J is TRBJ1-2; weak D call: TRBD1 (5 bases). Trimming removed 7 bases from V and 8 bases from J, with 17 bases in between. CDR1 and CDR2 from the germline V gene are LNHDA and SQIVND (reference sequence). This CDR3 is built from 13 residues. Supplemented by reference TRBV19 and TRBJ1-2, the full variable domain reads DGGITQSPKYLFRKEGQNVTLSCEQNLNHDAMYWYRQDPGQGLRLIYYSQIVNDFQKGDIAEGYSVSREKKESFPLTVTSAQKNPTAFYLCASKLDPRGGYTFGSGTRLTVV.

V and J are TRBV9 and TRBJ2-3, with D unclear. The CDR3 totals 15 residues. Trimming removed 2 bases from V and 3 bases from J, with 13 bases in between. Germline CDR1 SGDLS, CDR2 YYNGEE. This CDR3 reads CASSVYGSRTDTQYF. As DNA, the CDR3 is TGTGCCAGCAGCGTGTACGGTTCCCGGACAGATACGCAGTATTTT. Drawing the rest from reference TRBV9 and TRBJ2-3, the complete variable domain is DSGVTQTPKHLITATGQRVTLRCSPRSGDLSVYWYQQSLDQGLQFLIQYYNGEERAKGNILERFSAQQFPDLHSELNLSSLELGDSALYFCASSVYGSRTDTQYFGPGTRLTVL.

This clone was recorded only once. The chain joins TRBV2 to TRBJ2-5; D is ambiguous. V lost 5 bases and J 5 bases, leaving 9 bases between the germline ends. This CDR3 contains 12 residues. Germline V lookup: CDR1 SNHLY, CDR2 FYNNEI. CDR3 amino acids: CASSYIEETQYF. DNA of the CDR3: TGTGCCAGCAGTTATATTGAGGAGACCCAGTACTTC.

The rearrangement uses TRBV9 and TRBJ2-5; a possible D gene is TRBD2 (5 bases). CDR3 size: 14 residues. Trimming left V 3 bases short and J 4 bases short, with 13 bases between. The V gene's germline CDR1 is SGDLS and CDR2 YYNGEE. The CDR3 DNA follows: TGTGCCAGCAGCGGTGGACTGCGGCGAGAGACCCAGTACTTC. Its protein is CASSGGLRRETQYF.

V usage is TRBV6-1 and J usage is TRBJ1-3, with D tentatively TRBD1 (6 bases). Trimming shortened V by 7 bases and J by 0 bases, and 13 bases separated the two germline ends. Germline-derived CDR1 and CDR2 are MNHNS and SASEGT. This CDR3 has 15 residues. DNA of the CDR3: TGTGCCAGCAAAGACTTGGACAGCTCTGGAAACACCATATATTTT. It encodes CASKDLDSSGNTIYF.

V gene TRBV29-1 combines with J gene TRBJ1-1; a weak D match, TRBD1 (5 bases). The germline V gene has CDR1 SQVTM and CDR2 ANQGSEA. This CDR3 contains 12 residues. Trimming stripped 7 bases from V and 1 base from J, with 10 bases between. CDR3 region: CSGGEANTEAFF. As DNA, the CDR3 is TGCAGCGGAGGGGAGGCGAACACTGAAGCTTTCTTT.

The CDR3 here is CASSLLERAGGTQYF. The CDR3, as DNA: TGTGCCAGCTCACTTCTCGAGAGGGCTGGGGGGACCCAGTACTTC. The chain links TRBV18 to TRBJ2-5; D may correspond to TRBD1 or TRBD2 (5 bases each). Germline CDR1 is KGHSH and CDR2 is LQKENI. V was clipped by 4 bases and J by 7 bases, with 19 bases between them. This CDR3 spans 15 amino acids.

This chain links TRBV5-4 with TRBJ2-6; 11 bases are a match to TRBD1. Germline-derived CDR1 and CDR2 are SGHNT and YYREEE (reference sequence). After removal of 5 bases from V and 3 bases from J, the junction contained 10 bases not matched to a gene. This CDR3 is built from 18 residues. CDR3 DNA: TGTGCCAGCAGTCCGGGACAGGGGGGACTCGGTGGGGCCAACGTCCTGACTTTC. Amino acid sequence: CASSPGQGGLGGANVLTF.

This CDR3 is CASSETRGQIYGYTF. The CDR3 DNA follows: TGTGCCAGCAGTGAAACACGAGGACAGATCTATGGCTACACCTTC. This chain connects TRBV2 to TRBJ1-2; D may be TRBD1 (6 bases). The germline V gene has CDR1 SNHLY and CDR2 FYNNEI. Trimming took 2 bases from V and 4 from J, leaving 14 bases between them. The CDR3 covers 15 residues.

This clone has only one observation. V and J are TRBV4-1 and TRBJ2-2, with 14 bases that match TRBD2. V trimming: 4 bases; J trimming: 4 bases; junction bases outside the gene matches: 8. Germline V CDR1 and CDR2: MGHRA, YSYEKL. This CDR3 has 18 residues. In DNA, the CDR3 is TGCGCCAGCAGCCTAAGACTAGCGGGAGGGCCGGGCACCGGGGAGCTGTTTTTT. Protein sequence: CASSLRLAGGPGTGELFF.

The DNA for the CDR3 is TGTGCCAGCAGCCCCAGACTGCCGGGCTCTGGAAACACCATATATTTT. It encodes CASSPRLPGSGNTIYF. The chain combines TRBV9 with TRBJ1-3, with D unresolved. Per germline, CDR1 SGDLS and CDR2 YYNGEE. The length of the CDR3 is 16 residues. V dropped 4 bases and J dropped 0 bases, with 14 bases sitting between them.

CDR3 loop: CASSLVGSGATGEQFF. CDR3 DNA sequence: TGTGCCAGCAGTTTAGTGGGGAGCGGGGCCACCGGTGAGCAGTTCTTC. V is TRBV28 and J is TRBJ2-1; 7 bases match TRBD2. Trimming removed 2 bases from V and 9 bases from J; junction bases left unmatched: 13. From germline, CDR1 is MDHEN and CDR2 SYDVKM. CDR3 size: 16 residues.

The genes are TRBV30 and TRBJ2-7; no firm D call. V lost 0 bases, J lost 3 bases, and 3 bases lay in between. Germline V CDR1 and CDR2: GTSNPN, SVGIG (reference sequence). The CDR3 contains 11 residues. CDR3 sequence: CAWSVYYEQYF. CDR3 nucleotides: TGTGCCTGGAGTGTATACTACGAGCAGTACTTC.

Remarks on this clone: The same CDR3 can be traced to other DNA sequences in this sample. The chain uses TRBV5-4 and TRBJ2-1; a weak D match, TRBD1 (5 bases). The germline V and J ends were trimmed by 2 bases and 7 bases, with 10 bases remaining between them. This CDR3 is 13 amino acids long. Germline assignment: CDR1 SGHNT and CDR2 YYREEE (reference sequence). The DNA for the CDR3 is TGTGCCAGCAGCTTAACAGGCGGAAATGAGCAGTTCTTC. Protein sequence: CASSLTGGNEQFF.

The chain joins TRBV7-3 to TRBJ2-1; a possible D gene is TRBD2 (5 bases). The CDR3 is 15 residues long. Per the germline V gene, CDR1 is SGHTA and CDR2 is FQGTGA. V was trimmed by 2 bases and J by 0 bases, leaving 8 bases between them. In DNA form, the CDR3 reads TGTGCCAGCAGCTTACGGGGAAACTCCTACAATGAGCAGTTCTTC. It is translated as CASSLRGNSYNEQFF.

Remarks on this clone: The sample carries other DNA sequences with the same CDR3. CDR3 bases: TGTGCCAGCAGTGGCCGGGACCGAGGCACAGATACGCAGTATTTT. It yields the protein CASSGRDRGTDTQYF. This chain joins TRBV6-1 and TRBJ2-3; perhaps D is TRBD1 or TRBD2 (5 bases each). Trimming shortened V by 4 bases and J by 1 base, and 12 bases separated the two germline ends. The CDR3 covers 15 residues. Germline V lookup: CDR1 MNHNS, CDR2 SASEGT.

Details on this clone: Other DNA sequences in the same sample also yield this CDR3. The gene calls are TRBV5-1 and TRBJ1-1, with D maybe TRBD1 (6 bases). Trimming took off 4 bases at V and 1 base at J, with 11 bases between the two ends. The CDR3 has 14 residues. Germline-derived CDR1 and CDR2 are SGHRS and YFSETQ. The CDR3 protein is CASSLRTANTEAFF. CDR3 coding DNA: TGCGCCAGCAGCCTCCGGACAGCGAACACTGAAGCTTTCTTT.

This chain joins TRBV7-9 and TRBJ1-3; perhaps TRBD1 as D (5 bases). V lost 5 bases to trimming and J lost 0 bases, with 8 bases between them. This CDR3 has 14 amino acids. The V gene's germline CDR1 is SEHNR and CDR2 FQNEAQ (reference sequence). CDR3 coding DNA: TGTGCCAGCAGCCAGGGCCTCTCTGGAAACACCATATATTTT. The encoded protein is CASSQGLSGNTIYF.

The chain links TRBV5-4 to TRBJ2-3, with TRBD2 matching 7 bases. J was trimmed by 0 bases and V by 6 bases; bases with no gene match: 10. The CDR3 contains 16 residues. Germline V gene data show CDR1 as SGHNT and CDR2 as YYREEE (reference sequence). The CDR3 DNA reads as TGTGCCAGCACCCCGGGGGGTAGCGGCAGCACAGATACGCAGTATTTT. Amino acids: CASTPGGSGSTDTQYF.

The chain links TRBV7-3 to TRBJ2-5; D possibly corresponds to TRBD2 (5 bases). The CDR3 is made up of 15 amino acids. The V end was cut by 2 bases, the J end by 0 bases, with 10 bases between. Germline assignment: CDR1 SGHTA and CDR2 FQGTGA. The CDR3 DNA follows: TGTGCCAGCAGCTTAGGGTGGCGGGACCAAGAGACCCAGTACTTC. Protein: CASSLGWRDQETQYF.

The CDR3 loop is CASREAGGHNEQFF. The DNA for the CDR3 is TGTGCCAGCAGGGAAGCGGGAGGGCACAATGAGCAGTTCTTC. The genes are TRBV28 and TRBJ2-1, with 10 nucleotides matching TRBD2. V was clipped by 6 bases and J by 5 bases; unmatched bases: 4. Per the germline V gene, CDR1 is MDHEN and CDR2 is SYDVKM. This CDR3 region has 14 residues.

The chain recombines TRBV21-1 with TRBJ2-7; the table assigns TRBD2, which was not confirmed against the DNA. TRBV21-1 is termed a pseudogene. This CDR3 contains 17 residues. This CDR3 reads CASSKGTSGSVVYEQYF. CDR3 DNA: TGTGCCAGCAGCAAAGGGACTAGCGGGAGTGTAGTCTACGAGCAGTACTTC.